The clone carrying this T cell receptor (beta chain) was detected a few times. Germline trimming cut 4 bases from V and 0 bases from J; bases unmatched to any gene: 2. Germline lookup yields CDR1 SGHRS and CDR2 YFSETQ. This CDR3 has 15 residues. TCRdb keeps only in-frame clones here, not all; method: immunoSEQ multiplex PCR. This table holds approximately 39,000 clones, approximately 87% found once. The data were taken from a study of blood T cell repertoires in COVID-19. The TCR sequence derives from a man aged 50-60 years with active or convalescent COVID-19. The V call is TRBV5-1, the J call TRBJ1-5, with 9 bases fitting TRBD1. Sample: peripheral blood. CDR3 residues: CASSPGQGSNQPQHF. Here the CDR3 DNA reads TGCGCCAGCAGCCCGGGACAGGGTAGCAATCAGCCCCAGCATTTT.